This TCR beta chain was identified in a study of beta chain features in type 1 diabetes. Overall study findings and caveats: Among type 1 diabetes patients, VDJ junctions had fewer insertions and more deletions.

This clone has just a few counts. As yet, its antigen is unknown. The study reverse transcribed the entire isolated RNA, so it sequenced expressed TCRB transcripts. Measured with immunoSEQ multiplex PCR; TCRdb has only the in-frame clones, and not every one. This table has approximately 84,000 clones, roughly 34% appearing once. Germline lookup yields CDR1 KGHSH and CDR2 LQKENI. The ends lost 3 bases at V and 7 bases at J; junction bases unmatched: 7. The CDR3 has 15 residues. Sequencing was done on a sample of stem cell memory CD4+ T cells from blood. This rearrangement joins TRBV18 to TRBJ2-2; the match to TRBD2 covers 8 bases. The TCR was taken from a woman between 18 and 29 years old in good health. In nucleotides, the CDR3 is TGTGCCAGCTCACCTGAGCGGGAGCAGATCGGGGAGCTGTTTTTT. It specifies CASSPEREQIGELFF.